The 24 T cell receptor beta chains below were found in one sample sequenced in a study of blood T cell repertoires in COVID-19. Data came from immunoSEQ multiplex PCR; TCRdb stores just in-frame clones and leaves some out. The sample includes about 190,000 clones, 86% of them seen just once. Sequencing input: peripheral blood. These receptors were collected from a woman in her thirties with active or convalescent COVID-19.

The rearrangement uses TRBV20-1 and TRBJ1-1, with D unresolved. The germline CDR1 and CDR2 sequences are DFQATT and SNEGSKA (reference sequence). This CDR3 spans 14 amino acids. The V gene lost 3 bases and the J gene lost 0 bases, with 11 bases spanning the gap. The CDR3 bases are TGCAGTGCTAGTATGCGGTCCATGAACACTGAAGCTTTCTTT. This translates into CSASMRSMNTEAFF.

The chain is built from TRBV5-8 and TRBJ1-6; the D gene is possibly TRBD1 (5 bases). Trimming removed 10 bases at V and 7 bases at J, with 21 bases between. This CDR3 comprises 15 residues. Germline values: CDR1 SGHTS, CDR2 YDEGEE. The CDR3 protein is CAAGSRGVGNSPLHF. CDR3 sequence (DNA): TGTGCCGCGGGATCCCGGGGCGTAGGGAATTCACCCCTCCACTTT.

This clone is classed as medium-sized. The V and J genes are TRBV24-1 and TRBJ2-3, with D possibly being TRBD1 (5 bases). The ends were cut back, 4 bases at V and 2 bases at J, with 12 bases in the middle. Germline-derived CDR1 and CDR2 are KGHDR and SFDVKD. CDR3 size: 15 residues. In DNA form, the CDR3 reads TGTGCCACCAGTGAAACAGGAGCCCTCACAGATACGCAGTATTTT. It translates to CATSETGALTDTQYF.

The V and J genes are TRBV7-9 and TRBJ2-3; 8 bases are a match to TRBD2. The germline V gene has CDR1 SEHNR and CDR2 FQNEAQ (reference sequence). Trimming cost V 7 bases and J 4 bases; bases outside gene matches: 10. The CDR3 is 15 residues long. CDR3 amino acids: CASIPPGLGADTQYF. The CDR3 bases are TGTGCCAGCATCCCTCCGGGACTAGGCGCAGATACGCAGTATTTT.

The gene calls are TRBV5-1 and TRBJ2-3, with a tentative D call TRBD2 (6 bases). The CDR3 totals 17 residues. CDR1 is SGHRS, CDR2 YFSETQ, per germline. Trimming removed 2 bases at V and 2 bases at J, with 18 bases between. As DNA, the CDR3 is TGCGCCAGCAGCTTCAGGGCGGTTACGCGGGACACAGATACGCAGTATTTT. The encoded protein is CASSFRAVTRDTDTQYF.

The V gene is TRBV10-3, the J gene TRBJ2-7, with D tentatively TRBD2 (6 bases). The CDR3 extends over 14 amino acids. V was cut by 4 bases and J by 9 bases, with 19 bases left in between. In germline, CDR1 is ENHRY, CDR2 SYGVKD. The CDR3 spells CAISVDQAEGPQYF. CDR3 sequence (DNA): TGTGCCATCAGTGTGGATCAGGCGGAGGGGCCGCAGTACTTC.

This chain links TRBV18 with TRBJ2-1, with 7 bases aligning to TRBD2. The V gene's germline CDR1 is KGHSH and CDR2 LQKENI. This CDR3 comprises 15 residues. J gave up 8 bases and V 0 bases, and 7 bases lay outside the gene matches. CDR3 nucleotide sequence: TGTGCCAGCTCACCACCGGGGAGGGGAGAGTATGAGCAGTTCTTC. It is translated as CASSPPGRGEYEQFF. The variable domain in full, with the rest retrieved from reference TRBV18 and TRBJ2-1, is NAGVMQNPRHLVRRRGQEARLRCSPMKGHSHVYWYRQLPEEGLKFMVYLQKENIIDESGMPKERFSAEFPKEGPSILRIQQVVRGDSAAYFCASSPPGRGEYEQFFGPGTRLTVL.

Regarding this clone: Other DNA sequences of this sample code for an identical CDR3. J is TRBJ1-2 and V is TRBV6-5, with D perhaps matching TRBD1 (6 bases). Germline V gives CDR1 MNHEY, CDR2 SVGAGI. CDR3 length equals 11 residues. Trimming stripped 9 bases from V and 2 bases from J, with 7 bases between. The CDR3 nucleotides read TGTGCCAGTGGACAGAACTATGGCTACACCTTC. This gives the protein CASGQNYGYTF.

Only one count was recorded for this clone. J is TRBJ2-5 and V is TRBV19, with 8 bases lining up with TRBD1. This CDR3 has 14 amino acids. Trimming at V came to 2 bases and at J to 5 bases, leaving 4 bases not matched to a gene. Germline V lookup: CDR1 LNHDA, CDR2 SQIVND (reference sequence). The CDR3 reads CASSIYRGSETQYF. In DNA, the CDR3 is TGTGCCAGTAGTATATACAGGGGGAGCGAGACCCAGTACTTC.

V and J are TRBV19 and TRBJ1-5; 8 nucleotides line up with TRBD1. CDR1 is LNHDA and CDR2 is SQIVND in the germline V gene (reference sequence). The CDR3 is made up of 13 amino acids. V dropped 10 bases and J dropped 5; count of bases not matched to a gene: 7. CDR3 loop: CATRTGRDQPQHF. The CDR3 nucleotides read TGTGCCACCAGGACAGGGCGCGATCAGCCCCAGCATTTT.

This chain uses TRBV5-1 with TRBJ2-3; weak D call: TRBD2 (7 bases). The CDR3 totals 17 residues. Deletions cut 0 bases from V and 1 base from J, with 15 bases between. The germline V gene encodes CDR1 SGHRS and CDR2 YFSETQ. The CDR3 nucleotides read TGCGCCAGCAGCTTGGGTCTGGCGGGGGCTCGCACAGATACGCAGTATTTT. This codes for CASSLGLAGARTDTQYF.

CDR3 sequence (DNA): TGCGCCAGCAGCTTTGACAGGGGGGATTCACCCCTCCACTTT. Amino acid sequence: CASSFDRGDSPLHF. The chain carries TRBV5-1 and TRBJ1-6, with TRBD1 identical over 9 bases. Germline V gene lookup returns CDR1 SGHRS and CDR2 YFSETQ. Unmatched junction bases numbered 2, after V lost 2 bases and J lost 8 bases. This CDR3 comprises 14 residues. The full variable domain, its missing parts supplied by reference TRBV5-1 and TRBJ1-6, is KAGVTQTPRYLIKTRGQQVTLSCSPISGHRSVSWYQQTPGQGLQFLFEYFSETQRNKGNFPGRFSGRQFSNSRSEMNVSTLELGDSALYLCASSFDRGDSPLHFGNGTRLTVT.

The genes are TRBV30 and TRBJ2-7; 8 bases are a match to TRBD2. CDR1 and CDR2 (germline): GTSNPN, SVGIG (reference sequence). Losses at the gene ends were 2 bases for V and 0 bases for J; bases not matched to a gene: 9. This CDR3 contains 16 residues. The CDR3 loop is CAWSYLERGFSYEQYF. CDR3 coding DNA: TGTGCCTGGAGTTATCTCGAGCGGGGGTTCTCCTACGAGCAGTACTTC.

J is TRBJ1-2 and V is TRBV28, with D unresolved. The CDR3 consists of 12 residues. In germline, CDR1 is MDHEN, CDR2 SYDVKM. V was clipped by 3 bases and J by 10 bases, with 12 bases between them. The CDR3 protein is CASSLTRAVYTF. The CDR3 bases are TGTGCCAGCAGTTTGACGCGGGCCGTCTACACCTTC.

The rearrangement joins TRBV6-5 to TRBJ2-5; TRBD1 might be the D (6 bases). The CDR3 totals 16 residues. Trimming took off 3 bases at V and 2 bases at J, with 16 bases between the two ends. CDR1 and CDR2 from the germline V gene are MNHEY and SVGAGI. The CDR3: CASSYGGRDIQETQYF. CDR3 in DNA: TGTGCCAGCAGTTATGGGGGCAGAGACATTCAAGAGACCCAGTACTTC.

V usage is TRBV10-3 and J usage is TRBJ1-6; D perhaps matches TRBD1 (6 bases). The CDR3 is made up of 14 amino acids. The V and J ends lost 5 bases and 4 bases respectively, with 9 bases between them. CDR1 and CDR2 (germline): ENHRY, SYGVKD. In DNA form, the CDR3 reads TGTGCCATCAGTCGGGACAAGTATAATTCACCCCTCCACTTT. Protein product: CAISRDKYNSPLHF.

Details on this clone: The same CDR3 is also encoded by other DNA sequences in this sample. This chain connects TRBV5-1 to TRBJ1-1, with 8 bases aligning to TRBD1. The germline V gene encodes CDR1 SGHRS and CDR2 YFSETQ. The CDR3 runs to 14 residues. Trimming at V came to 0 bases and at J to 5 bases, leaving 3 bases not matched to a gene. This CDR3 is CASSLGQGRTEAFF. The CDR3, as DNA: TGCGCCAGCAGCTTGGGACAGGGGAGGACTGAAGCTTTCTTT.

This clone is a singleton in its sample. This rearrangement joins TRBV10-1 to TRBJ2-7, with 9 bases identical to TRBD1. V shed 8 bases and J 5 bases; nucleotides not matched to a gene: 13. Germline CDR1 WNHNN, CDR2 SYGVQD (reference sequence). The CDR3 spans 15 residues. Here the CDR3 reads CASAPDRGMYNEQYF. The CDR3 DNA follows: TGCGCCAGCGCCCCGGACAGGGGAATGTACAACGAGCAGTACTTC.

CDR3 DNA sequence: TGTGCCAGCAGTACGGGTACGGGGTACGAAAAACTGTTTTTT. Translating gives CASSTGTGYEKLFF. The chain is built from TRBV6-5 and TRBJ1-4; no clear D gene. Trimming took 5 bases from V and 8 from J, leaving 15 bases between them. The CDR3 has 14 amino acids. The V gene's germline CDR1 is MNHEY and CDR2 SVGAGI.

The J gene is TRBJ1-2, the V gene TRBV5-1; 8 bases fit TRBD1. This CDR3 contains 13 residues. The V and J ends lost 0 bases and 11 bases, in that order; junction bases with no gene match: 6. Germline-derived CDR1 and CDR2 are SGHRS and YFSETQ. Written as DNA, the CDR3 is TGCGCCAGCAGCTTGGGCGGACAGGGTCGTTACACCTTC. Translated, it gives CASSLGGQGRYTF.

Here the CDR3 DNA reads TGCGCCAGCAGCCAAGATGGGGGGGGAGAAAAACTGTTTTTT. Protein sequence: CASSQDGGGEKLFF. This chain uses TRBV4-1 with TRBJ1-4; perhaps TRBD1 as D (5 bases). CDR1 is MGHRA, CDR2 YSYEKL, per germline. V gave up 0 bases and J gave up 8 bases, with 10 bases separating them. The CDR3 has 14 amino acids.

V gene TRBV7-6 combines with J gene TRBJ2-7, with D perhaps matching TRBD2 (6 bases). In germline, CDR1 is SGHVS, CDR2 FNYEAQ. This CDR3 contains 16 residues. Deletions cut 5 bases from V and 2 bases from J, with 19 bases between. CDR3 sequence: CASSGTVTGGAYEQYF. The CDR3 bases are TGTGCCAGCAGCGGAACAGTCACCGGGGGTGCCTACGAGCAGTACTTC. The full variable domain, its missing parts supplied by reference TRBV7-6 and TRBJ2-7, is GAGVSQSPRYKVTKRGQDVALRCDPISGHVSLYWYRQALGQGPEFLTYFNYEAQQDKSGLPNDRFSAERPEGSISTLTIQRTEQRDSAMYRCASSGTVTGGAYEQYFGPGTRLTVT.

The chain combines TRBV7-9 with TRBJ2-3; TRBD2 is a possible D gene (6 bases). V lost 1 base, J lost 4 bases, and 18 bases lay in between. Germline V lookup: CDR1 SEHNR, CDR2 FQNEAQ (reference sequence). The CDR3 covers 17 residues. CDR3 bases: TGTGCCAGCAGCTTAGTCCCAGGACTACTCCTCCCAGATACGCAGTATTTT. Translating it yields CASSLVPGLLLPDTQYF.

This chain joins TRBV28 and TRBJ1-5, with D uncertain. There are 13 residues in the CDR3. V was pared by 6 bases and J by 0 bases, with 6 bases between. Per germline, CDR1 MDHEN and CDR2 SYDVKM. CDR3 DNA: TGTGCCAGCAGCCTACTTAGCAATCAGCCCCAGCATTTT. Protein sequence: CASSLLSNQPQHF.